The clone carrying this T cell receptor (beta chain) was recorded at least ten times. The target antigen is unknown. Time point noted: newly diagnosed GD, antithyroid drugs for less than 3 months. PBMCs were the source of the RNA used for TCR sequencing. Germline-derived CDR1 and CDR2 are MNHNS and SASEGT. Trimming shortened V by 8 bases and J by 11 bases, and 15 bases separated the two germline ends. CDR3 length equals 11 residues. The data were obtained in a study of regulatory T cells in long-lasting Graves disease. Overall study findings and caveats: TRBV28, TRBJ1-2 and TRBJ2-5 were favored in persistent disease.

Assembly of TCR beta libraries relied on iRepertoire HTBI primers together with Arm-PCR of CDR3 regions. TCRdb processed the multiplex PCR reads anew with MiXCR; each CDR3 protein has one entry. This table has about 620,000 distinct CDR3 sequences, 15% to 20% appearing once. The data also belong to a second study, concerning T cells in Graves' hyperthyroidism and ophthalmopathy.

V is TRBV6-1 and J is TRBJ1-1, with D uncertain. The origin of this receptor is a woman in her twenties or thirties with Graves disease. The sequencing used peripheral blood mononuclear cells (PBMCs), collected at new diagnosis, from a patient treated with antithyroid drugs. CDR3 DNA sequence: TGTGCCAGCGGGTCGGGTACCAAGGCTTTCTTT. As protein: CASGSGTKAFF.